This T cell receptor (beta chain) came from a study of blood T cell repertoires in COVID-19. About the research overall: Sites across the United States, Italy and Spain contributed samples from acute and convalescent COVID-19.

The J segment lost 4 bases and the V segment lost 3 bases, leaving 8 bases of the junction unmatched. The CDR3 contains 15 residues. Germline V gene lookup returns CDR1 LGHNA and CDR2 YSLEER. The study recruited people aged about 18 to 95 years across roughly 25 US areas. In the original analysis: Scientists estimated how many nucleated cells there were by amplifying reference gene primers. Clones were read by immunoSEQ multiplex PCR, and TCRdb kept only the in-frame ones, dropping some. Clone size and the V and J calls come from that table; the DNA yielded D and trimming. The table shows some 460,000 clones, with roughly nine tenths occurring only once. This clone has more than one count but fewer than ten.

This chain uses TRBV4-3 with TRBJ2-7; 8 nucleotides line up with TRBD1. The sequencing sample was made of PBMCs or T cells enriched from blood (not recorded which). This clonotype originated in a woman between 18 and 29 years old with acute COVID-19. This CDR3 reads CASSQLGQGAYEQYF. The CDR3 coding sequence is TGCGCCAGCAGCCAGTTAGGGCAGGGGGCGTACGAGCAGTACTTC.